This TCR beta chain originates from a study of T-cell memory formation after mild COVID-19. In the study overall: Largely donor-specific sequence clusters came from a couple of donors. Findings and limits, study-wide: Contracting clones from day 15 to 85 showed balanced CD4/CD8; later expanders favored CD4+.

5'RACE, which relied on constant-segment primers, yielded TCR alpha and TCR beta cDNA libraries carrying sample barcodes and UMIs. TCRdb fed the 5' RACE reads into MiXCR, producing one record per CDR3 protein. This sample has around 140,000 distinct CDR3 sequences, with approximately 21% found just once. Deletions cut 5 bases from V and 4 bases from J, with 11 bases between. The length of the CDR3 is 13 residues. Germline CDR1 reads KGHSH; CDR2 reads LQKENI. Of note for this clonotype: Its cognate antigen is unknown.

The sequencing sample was made of PBMCs or a T cell subset sorted from them (not recorded which). This clonotype was sampled from an adult woman who had mild COVID-19 (a few samples of this study predate the infection). Cell type and time point are not known. This chain joins TRBV18 and TRBJ1-1, with D uncertain. CDR3 in amino acids: CASSTDTGTEAFF. In nucleotides, the CDR3 is TGTGCCAGCTCAACTGACACGGGCACTGAAGCTTTCTTT.